These 20 T cell receptor beta chains were all obtained from the same sample, sequenced in a study of blood T cell repertoires in COVID-19. The method was immunoSEQ multiplex PCR; TCRdb's version includes in-frame clones alone and lacks a portion of them. The sample has 40,000 or so clones, roughly 76% seen once. Material: peripheral blood. These receptors originate from a woman between 70 and 85 years old with acute or convalescent COVID-19.

V is TRBV3-1 (or the pseudogene TRBV3-2) and J is TRBJ2-7, with D possibly being TRBD1 (8 bases). The CDR3 totals 14 residues. The V end was cut by 5 bases, the J end by 5 bases, with 16 bases between. Looked up from germline, CDR1 is LGHDT and CDR2 is YNNKEL (reference sequence). CDR3 nucleotide sequence: TGTGCCAGCAGCAAACAGGGGGGGCGTCACGAGCAGTACTTC. Amino acid sequence: CASSKQGGRHEQYF.

In this sample, this clone turned up many times. The rearrangement links TRBV30 to TRBJ2-1; 8 bases are a match to TRBD2. CDR1 is GTSNPN and CDR2 is SVGIG in the germline V gene (reference sequence). This CDR3 spans 17 amino acids. V lost 0 bases to trimming and J lost 7 bases; unmatched junction nucleotides: 14. DNA for the CDR3: TGTGCCTGGAGTGTAGGGACCCCCAGCGGGAGCTTGAATGAGCAGTTCTTC. This encodes CAWSVGTPSGSLNEQFF. Using reference TRBV30 and TRBJ2-1 for the parts outside the CDR3, the full variable domain is SQTIHQWPATLVQPVGSPLSLECTVEGTSNPNLYWYRQAAGRGLQLLFYSVGIGQISSEVPQNLSASRPQDRQFILSSKKLLLSDSGFYLCAWSVGTPSGSLNEQFFGPGTRLTVL.

The chain recombines TRBV10-3 with TRBJ2-2; possible D gene TRBD1, 6 bases. The CDR3 consists of 15 residues. Germline V gene lookup returns CDR1 ENHRY and CDR2 SYGVKD. The V and J ends lost 6 bases and 1 base respectively, with 12 bases between them. DNA of the CDR3: TGTGCCATCAGGACCGGGACACAGAACACCGGGGAGCTGTTTTTT. Translation gives CAIRTGTQNTGELFF.

The rearrangement joins TRBV7-2 to TRBJ2-6, with D uncertain. The CDR3 totals 15 residues. CDR1 and CDR2 from the germline V gene are SGHTA and FQGNSA. V lost 2 bases and J lost 0, with 5 bases in between. CDR3 residues: CASSLYLSGANVLTF. The CDR3 DNA reads as TGTGCCAGCAGCTTATATCTCTCTGGGGCCAACGTCCTGACTTTC.

The rearrangement uses TRBV11-2 and TRBJ1-2, with 7 positions matching TRBD1. The CDR3 length is 13 residues. V was clipped by 5 bases and J by 4 bases; unmatched bases: 4. Germline CDR1 is SGHAT and CDR2 is FQNNGV. CDR3 protein: CASSPTGTYGYTF. In nucleotides, the CDR3 is TGTGCCAGCAGCCCGACAGGGACCTATGGCTACACCTTC.

This chain links TRBV6-5 with TRBJ1-4; D may be TRBD1 (6 bases). Per germline, CDR1 MNHEY and CDR2 SVGAGI. This CDR3 comprises 13 residues. V was cut by 6 bases and J by 2 bases, with 7 bases left in between. The CDR3: CASRQGTNEKLFF. CDR3 in DNA: TGTGCCAGCAGACAGGGCACTAATGAAAAACTGTTTTTT.

The chain uses TRBV28 and TRBJ1-4; TRBD1 aligns across 9 bases. Germline-derived CDR1 and CDR2 are MDHEN and SYDVKM. This CDR3 spans 13 amino acids. CDR3 nucleotide sequence: TGTGGCGTTCACGGGACAGGGAATGAAAAACTGTTTTTT. Its protein is CGVHGTGNEKLFF.

The rearrangement uses TRBV2 and TRBJ1-1; unclear D gene. The CDR3 length is 12 residues. Germline V gene data show CDR1 as SNHLY and CDR2 as FYNNEI. V lost 8 bases to trimming and J lost 0 bases, with 7 bases between them. CDR3 loop: CASQLLNTEAFF. The CDR3 region has the DNA TGTGCCAGCCAACTGCTGAACACTGAAGCTTTCTTT.

The chain uses TRBV5-1 and TRBJ2-1; 11 positions agree with TRBD2. CDR3 size: 16 residues. Germline CDR1 reads SGHRS; CDR2 reads YFSETQ. Losses at the gene ends were 2 bases for V and 5 bases for J; bases not matched to a gene: 6. The CDR3 sequence is CASSFSTSGIDNEQFF. Here the CDR3 DNA reads TGCGCCAGCAGCTTTTCGACTAGCGGGATAGACAATGAGCAGTTCTTC. The variable domain in full, completed from reference TRBV5-1 and TRBJ2-1, reads KAGVTQTPRYLIKTRGQQVTLSCSPISGHRSVSWYQQTPGQGLQFLFEYFSETQRNKGNFPGRFSGRQFSNSRSEMNVSTLELGDSALYLCASSFSTSGIDNEQFFGPGTRLTVL.

J is TRBJ1-4 and V is TRBV5-1; D call uncertain. Trimming shortened V by 0 bases and J by 4 bases, and 7 bases separated the two germline ends. Looked up from germline, CDR1 is SGHRS and CDR2 is YFSETQ. The length of the CDR3 is 14 residues. CDR3 DNA: TGCGCCAGCAGCTTGGGGGGAGGTAATGAAAAACTGTTTTTT. This sequence encodes CASSLGGGNEKLFF. The whole variable domain, remainder taken from reference TRBV5-1 and TRBJ1-4, is KAGVTQTPRYLIKTRGQQVTLSCSPISGHRSVSWYQQTPGQGLQFLFEYFSETQRNKGNFPGRFSGRQFSNSRSEMNVSTLELGDSALYLCASSLGGGNEKLFFGSGTQLSVL.

This clone occurred once. The chain couples TRBV10-2 to TRBJ2-2; 10 bases are shared with TRBD2. The CDR3 length is 14 residues. With 10 bases clipped from V and 6 bases from J, the junction kept 8 bases outside the gene matches. Germline V gene lookup returns CDR1 WSHSY and CDR2 SAAADI. Here the CDR3 reads CATLSGGRSGELFF. CDR3 nucleotide sequence: TGCGCCACCCTTAGCGGGGGGCGATCCGGGGAGCTGTTTTTT.

The J gene is TRBJ1-1, the V gene TRBV7-2; 7 bases are a match to TRBD1. Trimming took 2 bases from V and 5 from J; bases not matched to a gene: 5. Germline assignment: CDR1 SGHTA and CDR2 FQGNSA. The CDR3 length is 14 residues. CDR3 coding DNA: TGTGCCAGCAGCTTACGACAGGGAGTTACTGAAGCTTTCTTT. It codes for CASSLRQGVTEAFF.

This chain joins TRBV4-3 and TRBJ1-1; D remains unclear. Germline values: CDR1 LGHNA, CDR2 YSLEER. With 1 base removed from V and 4 bases from J, the gap between germline ends came to 10 bases. The CDR3 totals 14 residues. The CDR3 sequence: CASSQVVMATEAFF. The CDR3 DNA reads as TGCGCCAGCAGCCAAGTGGTTATGGCCACTGAAGCTTTCTTT.

The chain is built from TRBV28 and TRBJ2-7; possibly TRBD2 for D (6 bases). The germline CDR1 and CDR2 sequences are MDHEN and SYDVKM. This CDR3 region has 15 residues. V was cut by 6 bases and J by 0 bases, with 15 bases left in between. For the CDR3, the DNA is TGTGCCAGCAGCGCCGGGGGACTGATCTCCTACGAGCAGTACTTC. This codes for CASSAGGLISYEQYF.

This clone occurred once. This sequence joins TRBV18 and TRBJ1-6; no clear D gene. The CDR3 totals 15 residues. Germline lookup yields CDR1 KGHSH and CDR2 LQKENI. V was cut by 2 bases and J by 2 bases, with 7 bases left in between. CDR3 sequence: CASSPRSAYNSPLHF. CDR3 nucleotide sequence: TGTGCCAGCTCACCAAGATCGGCCTATAATTCACCCCTCCACTTT.

This chain connects TRBV20-1 to TRBJ1-5; D gene unclear. The CDR3 spans 13 residues. In germline, CDR1 is DFQATT, CDR2 SNEGSKA (reference sequence). Trimming pared 3 bases from V and 0 bases from J, leaving 6 bases between. In DNA form, the CDR3 reads TGCAGTGCTAGTTTCCGTAGCAATCAGCCCCAGCATTTT. Translating it yields CSASFRSNQPQHF.

The chain is built from TRBV7-8 and TRBJ1-1; D unresolved. The CDR3 is made up of 14 amino acids. Germline CDR1 SGHVS, CDR2 FQNEAQ. The V and J ends lost 1 base and 0 bases respectively, with 6 bases between them. The CDR3 region has the DNA TGTGCCAGCAGCTTAGGTAACATGAACACTGAAGCTTTCTTT. Residues: CASSLGNMNTEAFF.

V gene TRBV6-5 combines with J gene TRBJ1-5; D is possibly TRBD1 (6 bases). The CDR3 spans 14 residues. Germline V gene data show CDR1 as MNHEY and CDR2 as SVGAGI. Trimming pared 8 bases from V and 5 bases from J, leaving 16 bases between. The CDR3 DNA is TGTGCCAGCGGCCGGGGGGCAACACATCAGCCCCAGCATTTT. The encoded protein is CASGRGATHQPQHF.

This clone was counted a single time. The rearrangement uses TRBV5-8 and TRBJ1-2, with 8 bases lining up with TRBD1. The germline gives CDR1 SGHTS, CDR2 YDEGEE. V shed 0 bases and J 5 bases; nucleotides not matched to a gene: 6. This CDR3 has 15 residues. The CDR3 protein is CASSLGPGGRYGYTF. The CDR3 DNA is TGTGCCAGCAGCTTGGGGCCAGGGGGCCGTTATGGCTACACCTTC.

The J gene is TRBJ1-1, the V gene TRBV18; 10 nucleotides line up with TRBD1. Germline trimming cut 2 bases from V and 1 base from J; bases unmatched to any gene: 4. This CDR3 contains 16 residues. Germline V CDR1 and CDR2: KGHSH, LQKENI. CDR3 nucleotides: TGTGCCAGCTCACCAGGACAGGGGGGAAAGAACACTGAAGCTTTCTTT. The encoded protein is CASSPGQGGKNTEAFF.